A selection of T cell receptor beta chains follows, all from one sample in a study of blood T cells in healthy people across ages. TCRdb redid the calling of the 5' RACE reads with MiXCR, one entry per CDR3 protein. Of over 1,500,000 distinct CDR3 sequences listed, around 40% are singletons. The sequencing input was blood. The receptors stem from a human donor in good health. The CDR3 runs from the conserved cysteine through the conserved F or W. The D gene is left open where the match is weak. A row's size may be missing; if present it is once, few, many or a size class.

cdr3_aa: CSVGTEIYGYTF
cdr3_nt: TGCAGCGTCGGGACAGAAATCTATGGCTACACCTTC
d_call: TRBD1
clone_size: -
j_call: TRBJ1-2
v_call: TRBV29-1

cdr3_aa: CASKRGGTGTEAFF
cdr3_nt: TGTGCCAGCAAAAGGGGTGGGACGGGGACTGAAGCTTTCTTT
d_call: -
clone_size: -
j_call: TRBJ1-1
v_call: TRBV6-5

cdr3_aa: CASSQDPPPGGNNSPLHF
cdr3_nt: TGTGCCAGCAGCCAAGATCCTCCCCCAGGGGGGAATAATTCACCCCTCCACTTT
d_call: TRBD1
clone_size: -
j_call: TRBJ1-6
v_call: TRBV3-1

cdr3_aa: CASSLESVQYF
cdr3_nt: TGCGCCAGCAGCTTGGAGTCAGTTCAGTACTTC
d_call: -
clone_size: -
j_call: TRBJ2-4
v_call: TRBV5-1

cdr3_aa: CATSSDGSPYTF
cdr3_nt: TGTGCCACCAGCAGCGACGGTTCTCCCTACACCTTC
d_call: -
clone_size: -
j_call: TRBJ1-2
v_call: TRBV15

cdr3_aa: CASSQVLGGTKNIQYF
cdr3_nt: TGCGCCAGCAGCCAAGTTTTAGGGGGGACCAAAAACATTCAGTACTTC
d_call: -
clone_size: few
j_call: TRBJ2-4
v_call: TRBV4-3

cdr3_aa: CASSADGENQPQHF
cdr3_nt: TGTGCCAGCAGCGCGGACGGAGAAAATCAGCCCCAGCATTTT
d_call: -
clone_size: -
j_call: TRBJ1-5
v_call: TRBV12-3/TRBV12-4

cdr3_aa: CASSKRGQGISSGANVLTF
cdr3_nt: TGTGCCAGCAGTAAAAGGGGACAGGGGATAAGCTCTGGGGCCAACGTCCTGACTTTC
d_call: TRBD1
clone_size: few
j_call: TRBJ2-6
v_call: TRBV6-1

cdr3_aa: CASSLFAGGLDTEAFF
cdr3_nt: TGTGCCAGCAGCTTATTCGCCGGGGGTTTGGACACTGAAGCTTTCTTT
d_call: -
clone_size: few
j_call: TRBJ1-1
v_call: TRBV7-3

cdr3_aa: CASSPYLAGGPLGNEQFF
cdr3_nt: TGTGCCAGCAGTCCCTACTTAGCGGGGGGGCCTCTTGGGAATGAGCAGTTCTTC
d_call: TRBD2
clone_size: -
j_call: TRBJ2-1
v_call: TRBV12-3/TRBV12-4

cdr3_aa: CASSSTRESPYGYTF
cdr3_nt: TGTGCCAGCAGTTCTACTAGGGAGTCCCCATATGGCTACACCTTC
d_call: -
clone_size: -
j_call: TRBJ1-2
v_call: TRBV6-5

cdr3_aa: CASSYNRGGNTEAFF
cdr3_nt: TGTGCCAGCAGTTACAACAGGGGAGGGAACACTGAAGCTTTCTTT
d_call: TRBD1
clone_size: -
j_call: TRBJ1-1
v_call: TRBV6-5

cdr3_aa: CASSQVIGWSGVDSPLHF
cdr3_nt: TGCGCCAGCAGCCAAGTGATTGGGTGGTCGGGGGTAGATTCACCCCTCCACTTT
d_call: -
clone_size: -
j_call: TRBJ1-6
v_call: TRBV4-1

cdr3_aa: CATSDLGRTREQFF
cdr3_nt: TGTGCCACCAGTGATTTGGGAAGGACTAGGGAGCAGTTCTTC
d_call: TRBD2
clone_size: -
j_call: TRBJ2-1
v_call: TRBV24-1

cdr3_aa: CASTAGSYGYTF
cdr3_nt: TGTGCCAGCACAGCAGGCTCCTATGGCTACACCTTC
d_call: -
clone_size: few
j_call: TRBJ1-2
v_call: TRBV6-6

cdr3_aa: CASSPNLGGGTDTQYF
cdr3_nt: TGTGCCAGCAGCCCGAATCTGGGGGGGGGCACAGATACGCAGTATTTT
d_call: TRBD2
clone_size: few
j_call: TRBJ2-3
v_call: TRBV9

cdr3_aa: CSAYISGGNNGYTF
cdr3_nt: TGCAGCGCGTATATTTCAGGGGGCAACAATGGCTACACCTTC
d_call: TRBD1
clone_size: -
j_call: TRBJ1-2
v_call: TRBV29-1

cdr3_aa: CSARDLRSPAGANVLTF
cdr3_nt: TGCAGTGCTAGAGATCTCCGAAGCCCAGCTGGGGCCAACGTCCTGACTTTC
d_call: -
clone_size: -
j_call: TRBJ2-6
v_call: TRBV20-1

cdr3_aa: CASSLGATYYIDTQYF
cdr3_nt: TGTGCCAGCAGCTTAGGAGCGACATACTACATAGATACGCAGTATTTT
d_call: -
clone_size: -
j_call: TRBJ2-3
v_call: TRBV7-2

cdr3_aa: CASSQGAGGYTGELFF
cdr3_nt: TGTGCCAGCAGCCAAGGGGCAGGGGGTTACACCGGGGAGCTGTTTTTT
d_call: TRBD1
clone_size: -
j_call: TRBJ2-2
v_call: TRBV5-4

cdr3_aa: CSARDPQVRASLRLNQPQHF
cdr3_nt: TGCAGTGCTAGAGACCCACAGGTCCGGGCTTCACTTCGGCTCAATCAGCCCCAGCATTTT
d_call: -
clone_size: -
j_call: TRBJ1-5
v_call: TRBV20-1

cdr3_aa: CASSFEGSYNEQFF
cdr3_nt: TGTGCCAGCAGCTTTGAGGGATCCTACAATGAGCAGTTCTTC
d_call: -
clone_size: -
j_call: TRBJ2-1
v_call: TRBV11-3

cdr3_aa: CASSGQAGTGSNQPQHF
cdr3_nt: TGTGCCAGCAGTGGACAGGCCGGGACAGGGAGTAATCAGCCCCAGCATTTT
d_call: TRBD1
clone_size: few
j_call: TRBJ1-5
v_call: TRBV25-1

cdr3_aa: CASSSYTGSYNEQFF
cdr3_nt: TGTGCCAGCAGCTCGTACACCGGCTCCTACAATGAGCAGTTCTTC
d_call: -
clone_size: -
j_call: TRBJ2-1
v_call: TRBV11-3

cdr3_aa: CSVDGGWGRGTETQYF
cdr3_nt: TGCAGCGTTGATGGTGGTTGGGGGCGCGGGACAGAGACCCAGTACTTC
d_call: -
clone_size: few
j_call: TRBJ2-5
v_call: TRBV29-1

cdr3_aa: CASSGQLANYGYTF
cdr3_nt: TGTGCCAGCAGCGGGCAGTTAGCTAACTATGGCTACACCTTC
d_call: -
clone_size: many
j_call: TRBJ1-2
v_call: TRBV5-4

cdr3_aa: CAWSYGTAYGYTF
cdr3_nt: TGTGCCTGGAGTTACGGGACAGCCTATGGCTACACCTTC
d_call: TRBD1
clone_size: -
j_call: TRBJ1-2
v_call: TRBV30

cdr3_aa: CSARNQRGNEQYF
cdr3_nt: TGCAGTGCTAGAAATCAGCGGGGGAACGAGCAGTACTTC
d_call: TRBD2
clone_size: -
j_call: TRBJ2-7
v_call: TRBV20-1

cdr3_aa: CASSPRAGHPNYGYTF
cdr3_nt: TGTGCCAGCTCACCACGGGCAGGGCATCCTAACTATGGCTACACCTTC
d_call: -
clone_size: -
j_call: TRBJ1-2
v_call: TRBV18

cdr3_aa: CASSLQEEETQYF
cdr3_nt: TGTGCCAGCAGCTTGCAGGAGGAAGAGACCCAGTACTTC
d_call: -
clone_size: few
j_call: TRBJ2-5
v_call: TRBV7-2

cdr3_aa: CASSPGSPYSPLHF
cdr3_nt: TGTGCCAGCAGTCCAGGGTCACCTTATTCACCCCTCCACTTT
d_call: -
clone_size: -
j_call: TRBJ1-6
v_call: TRBV12-3/TRBV12-4

cdr3_aa: CASSLAGSSQETQYF
cdr3_nt: TGTGCCAGCAGCTTGGCAGGGAGTTCACAAGAGACCCAGTACTTC
d_call: -
clone_size: -
j_call: TRBJ2-5
v_call: TRBV7-2

cdr3_aa: CASSLTGTRRNTEAFF
cdr3_nt: TGTGCCAGCAGCTTAACCGGTACCAGAAGGAACACTGAAGCTTTCTTT
d_call: -
clone_size: -
j_call: TRBJ1-1
v_call: TRBV7-2

cdr3_aa: CASSQGRRTTETQYF
cdr3_nt: TGTGCCAGCAGCCAAGGAAGGAGGACCACAGAGACCCAGTACTTC
d_call: -
clone_size: -
j_call: TRBJ2-5
v_call: TRBV3-1

cdr3_aa: CASSQGGNRGGYRDEQFF
cdr3_nt: TGCGCCAGCAGCCAAGGGGGGAACAGGGGGGGATATAGGGATGAGCAGTTCTTC
d_call: -
clone_size: -
j_call: TRBJ2-1
v_call: TRBV4-1

cdr3_aa: CASGLLGRTYEQYF
cdr3_nt: TGTGCTAGTGGTTTGCTTGGGCGGACCTACGAGCAGTACTTC
d_call: -
clone_size: few
j_call: TRBJ2-7
v_call: TRBV12-5

cdr3_aa: CASSESDFYNSPLHF
cdr3_nt: TGTGCCAGCAGTGAATCAGATTTCTATAATTCACCCCTCCACTTT
d_call: -
clone_size: few
j_call: TRBJ1-6
v_call: TRBV6-1

cdr3_aa: CASSDGVQPQHF
cdr3_nt: TGTGCCAGCAGTGACGGTGTTCAGCCCCAGCATTTT
d_call: -
clone_size: -
j_call: TRBJ1-5
v_call: TRBV25-1

cdr3_aa: CASSPDGLDRGEQFF
cdr3_nt: TGTGCCAGCAGCCCAGATGGCCTCGATAGGGGTGAGCAGTTCTTC
d_call: -
clone_size: -
j_call: TRBJ2-1
v_call: TRBV7-3

cdr3_aa: CASSSGTGSSYEQYF
cdr3_nt: TGTGCCAGCAGTTCCGGGACAGGGTCATCCTACGAGCAGTACTTC
d_call: TRBD1
clone_size: few
j_call: TRBJ2-7
v_call: TRBV28

cdr3_aa: CASSARTGGNTEAFF
cdr3_nt: TGTGCCAGCAGCGCTCGGACAGGGGGGAACACTGAAGCTTTCTTT
d_call: TRBD1
clone_size: few
j_call: TRBJ1-1
v_call: TRBV9

cdr3_aa: CASTREYRFNYGYTF
cdr3_nt: TGTGCCAGCACCCGAGAATACAGGTTTAACTATGGCTACACCTTC
d_call: -
clone_size: -
j_call: TRBJ1-2
v_call: TRBV7-9

cdr3_aa: CASGPGGRETQYF
cdr3_nt: TGTGCCAGCGGACCAGGGGGGAGGGAGACCCAGTACTTC
d_call: -
clone_size: few
j_call: TRBJ2-5
v_call: TRBV28

cdr3_aa: CASSQERTADEQFF
cdr3_nt: TGCGCCAGCAGCCAAGAGAGGACCGCCGATGAGCAGTTCTTC
d_call: -
clone_size: -
j_call: TRBJ2-1
v_call: TRBV4-3

cdr3_aa: CSARDREGTGRLLEKLFF
cdr3_nt: TGCAGTGCTAGAGATAGGGAAGGGACAGGGCGCCTTCTCGAAAAACTGTTTTTT
d_call: TRBD1
clone_size: few
j_call: TRBJ1-4
v_call: TRBV20-1

cdr3_aa: CASSLSNPRADAQYF
cdr3_nt: TGTGCCAGCAGTTTATCGAACCCGAGGGCAGATGCGCAGTATTTT
d_call: -
clone_size: -
j_call: TRBJ2-3
v_call: TRBV12-3/TRBV12-4

cdr3_aa: CASSQGGGTEYGYTF
cdr3_nt: TGCGCCAGCAGCCAAGGCGGTGGGACTGAATATGGCTACACCTTC
d_call: -
clone_size: few
j_call: TRBJ1-2
v_call: TRBV4-3

cdr3_aa: CASSNVRFGYEQYF
cdr3_nt: TGTGCCAGCAGCAACGTCCGGTTCGGTTACGAGCAGTACTTC
d_call: -
clone_size: -
j_call: TRBJ2-7
v_call: TRBV14

cdr3_aa: CASSVGGGVGAHYEQYF
cdr3_nt: TGTGCCAGCAGCGTAGGGGGAGGGGTAGGAGCCCACTACGAGCAGTACTTC
d_call: TRBD2
clone_size: -
j_call: TRBJ2-7
v_call: TRBV9

cdr3_aa: CSARARDSLLGEQYF
cdr3_nt: TGCAGTGCTAGAGCCCGGGACTCCCTTCTTGGAGAGCAGTACTTC
d_call: -
clone_size: few
j_call: TRBJ2-5
v_call: TRBV20-1

cdr3_aa: CASSSSRTGSEQYF
cdr3_nt: TGTGCCAGCAGCTCGTCCCGGACAGGGAGCGAGCAGTACTTC
d_call: TRBD1
clone_size: -
j_call: TRBJ2-7
v_call: TRBV7-9

cdr3_aa: CASSRDRGCMNTEAFF
cdr3_nt: TGTGCCAGCAGTCGGGACAGGGGCTGTATGAACACTGAAGCTTTCTTT
d_call: TRBD1
clone_size: once
j_call: TRBJ1-1
v_call: TRBV6-5

cdr3_aa: CASSVTGVYNEQFF
cdr3_nt: TGTGCCAGCAGTGTAACAGGGGTGTACAATGAGCAGTTCTTC
d_call: TRBD1
clone_size: -
j_call: TRBJ2-1
v_call: TRBV9

cdr3_aa: CASSHLGLAGGLAKNIQYF
cdr3_nt: TGTGCCAGCAGTCACCTGGGACTAGCGGGGGGGCTTGCCAAAAACATTCAGTACTTC
d_call: TRBD2
clone_size: few
j_call: TRBJ2-4
v_call: TRBV12-3/TRBV12-4

cdr3_aa: CASSYSLGGNPYEQYF
cdr3_nt: TGTGCCAGCAGTTACAGTTTGGGGGGGAACCCCTACGAGCAGTACTTC
d_call: TRBD2
clone_size: -
j_call: TRBJ2-7
v_call: TRBV6-2/TRBV6-3

cdr3_aa: CASSLSQQETQYF
cdr3_nt: TGTGCCAGCAGCCTATCCCAGCAAGAGACCCAGTACTTC
d_call: -
clone_size: many
j_call: TRBJ2-5
v_call: TRBV6-6